The 27 T cell receptor beta chains below were found in one sample sequenced in a study of shared clonotypes between healthy human individuals. Here immunoSEQ multiplex PCR was the method, and the copy in TCRdb shows in-frame clones only, minus some. Altogether roughly 660,000 clones are present, 90% being singletons, with the ten largest covering around a third. The sequenced sample consisted of memory CD8+ T cells from PBMCs. The subset is: CD45RO+ cells pooled with CCR7-negative TemRA cells. Every receptor here comes from a man between 18 and 29 years old in good health. Some clones in this sample may be carry-over from other donors' samples.

This clone showed up just once. This sample includes further DNA sequences coding for the same CDR3. The gene calls are TRBV15 and TRBJ2-7; 8 positions match TRBD2. Germline V lookup: CDR1 LNHNV, CDR2 YYDKDF (reference sequence). V gave up 3 bases and J gave up 0 bases; unmatched junction bases: 4. This CDR3 has 15 residues. Written as DNA, the CDR3 is TGTGCCACCAGCAGGGGCGGGGGGAGCTCCTACGAGCAGTACTTC. It encodes CATSRGGGSSYEQYF.

The chain is built from TRBV2 and TRBJ2-7, with 9 positions matching TRBD2. V dropped 3 bases and J dropped 4; count of bases not matched to a gene: 7. Germline V CDR1 and CDR2: SNHLY, FYNNEI. CDR3 length: 15 residues. The CDR3 sequence: CASSEWPSGNYEQYF. The CDR3 bases are TGTGCCAGCAGTGAGTGGCCTAGCGGGAATTACGAGCAGTACTTC. Full variable domain (missing parts from reference TRBV2 and TRBJ2-7): EPEVTQTPSHQVTQMGQEVILRCVPISNHLYFYWYRQILGQKVEFLVSFYNNEISEKSEIFDDQFSVERPDGSNFTLKIRSTKLEDSAMYFCASSEWPSGNYEQYFGPGTRLTVT.

J is TRBJ2-2 and V is TRBV13, with D hard to call. From germline, CDR1 is PRHDT and CDR2 FYEKMQ (reference sequence). The CDR3 covers 13 residues. Trimming pared 5 bases from V and 2 bases from J, leaving 6 bases between. This chain's CDR3 is CASSDSNTGELFF. Here the CDR3 DNA reads TGTGCCAGCAGCGATAGTAACACCGGGGAGCTGTTTTTT.

This sequence joins TRBV20-1 and TRBJ1-2; D is undetermined. Germline V CDR1 and CDR2: DFQATT, SNEGSKA (reference sequence). The V end lost 6 bases, the J end lost 11 bases, and 7 bases lay between the germline ends. CDR3 size: 8 residues. CDR3 coding DNA: TGCAGTGCGGGTCTTTACACCTTC. This encodes CSAGLYTF.

The chain couples TRBV19 to TRBJ1-1; D is unclear. The germline gives CDR1 LNHDA, CDR2 SQIVND (reference sequence). V dropped 0 bases and J dropped 0 bases, with 8 bases sitting between them. This CDR3 region has 15 residues. CDR3 amino acids: CASSIDLSLNTEAFF. CDR3 bases: TGTGCCAGTAGTATAGATCTCAGCTTGAACACTGAAGCTTTCTTT.

The chain joins TRBV11-2 to TRBJ1-3, with D possibly being TRBD1 (6 bases). Trimming shortened V by 4 bases and J by 2 bases, and 9 bases separated the two germline ends. CDR3 length: 14 amino acids. Germline assignment: CDR1 SGHAT and CDR2 FQNNGV. This CDR3 reads CASSSSGAGNTIYF. Here the CDR3 DNA reads TGTGCCAGCAGCTCCTCAGGGGCTGGAAACACCATATATTTT.

The gene calls are TRBV6-5 and TRBJ2-1, with no clear D. This CDR3 has 15 amino acids. Germline loops: CDR1 MNHEY, CDR2 SVGAGI. V shed 4 bases and J shed 0 bases, with 10 bases lying between them. CDR3 loop: CASSLFASSYNEQFF. CDR3 coding DNA: TGTGCCAGCAGTTTATTCGCTAGCTCCTACAATGAGCAGTTCTTC.

This clone was detected only once. This rearrangement joins TRBV5-1 to TRBJ2-7, with 10 bases matching TRBD1. Germline assignment: CDR1 SGHRS and CDR2 YFSETQ. This CDR3 is 14 amino acids long. Trimming took 2 bases from V and 6 from J; bases not matched to a gene: 5. The CDR3 loop reads CASSFRTGGSEQYF. CDR3 nucleotides: TGCGCCAGCAGCTTTCGGACAGGGGGAAGCGAGCAGTACTTC.

V gene TRBV7-2 combines with J gene TRBJ1-4; D gene unclear. CDR3 size: 16 residues. Germline CDR1 SGHTA, CDR2 FQGNSA. Trimming took off 2 bases at V and 0 bases at J, with 10 bases between the two ends. CDR3 loop: CASSLLSEATNEKLFF. In nucleotides, the CDR3 is TGTGCCAGCAGCTTATTGTCAGAAGCAACTAATGAAAAACTGTTTTTT.

Points on this clone: The identical CDR3 is also encoded by other nucleotide sequences in the sample. The rearrangement uses TRBV27 and TRBJ2-7; D may be TRBD1 or TRBD2 (5 bases each). CDR1 and CDR2 (germline): MNHEY, SMNVEV (reference sequence). V lost 5 bases and J 3 bases, leaving 14 bases between the germline ends. The CDR3 spans 14 residues. CDR3 residues: CASSPQGRSYEQYF. The CDR3 nucleotides read TGTGCCAGCAGTCCCCAGGGACGGAGCTACGAGCAGTACTTC.

In the case of this clone: The sample contains more than one DNA sequence encoding this CDR3. CDR3 in amino acids: CASSLLGGPQHF. CDR3 DNA: TGTGCCAGCAGTTTATTGGGAGGCCCCCAGCATTTT. The rearrangement joins TRBV27 to TRBJ1-5; D unclear. The CDR3 runs 12 residues. V lost 1 base and J 10 bases, leaving 8 bases between the germline ends. CDR1 and CDR2 (germline): MNHEY, SMNVEV (reference sequence).

The V and J genes are TRBV25-1 and TRBJ2-5; 12 nucleotides match TRBD2. The J call is doubtful: the DNA matches TRBJ2-7 better. CDR3 size: 17 residues. Germline V gene sequence: CDR1 MGHDK, CDR2 SYGVNS. The CDR3 sequence: CASTPGTSGWSSYEQYF. CDR3 sequence (DNA): TGTGCCAGCACCCCCGGGACTAGCGGGTGGAGCTCCTACGAGCAGTACTTC.

This chain joins TRBV27 and TRBJ1-5; D gene unclear. The CDR3 is made up of 14 amino acids. V was pared by 8 bases and J by 1 base, with 12 bases between. The germline V gene encodes CDR1 MNHEY and CDR2 SMNVEV (reference sequence). The CDR3 bases are TGTGCCAGCGGAACGGAAGGCAGCAATCAGCCCCAGCATTTT. Encoded protein: CASGTEGSNQPQHF.

This chain uses TRBV5-6 with TRBJ1-1; D not resolved. Trimming shortened V by 0 bases and J by 3 bases, and 6 bases separated the two germline ends. CDR3 length: 13 residues. Germline CDR1 reads SGHDT; CDR2 reads YYEEEE. CDR3 in DNA: TGTGCCAGCAGCTTGGACCGGGACACTGAAGCTTTCTTT. It yields the protein CASSLDRDTEAFF. The full variable domain, with the rest looked up from reference TRBV5-6 and TRBJ1-1, is DAGVTQSPTHLIKTRGQQVTLRCSPKSGHDTVSWYQQALGQGPQFIFQYYEEEERQRGNFPDRFSGHQFPNYSSELNVNALLLGDSALYLCASSLDRDTEAFFGQGTRLTVV.

The V and J genes are TRBV29-1 and TRBJ2-7; 9 nucleotides match TRBD2. This CDR3 comprises 14 residues. Germline CDR1 SQVTM, CDR2 ANQGSEA. V lost 4 bases to trimming and J lost 4 bases; unmatched junction nucleotides: 8. The CDR3 reads CSVVTSGRFYEQYF. In DNA form, the CDR3 reads TGCAGCGTTGTGACGAGCGGGAGGTTTTACGAGCAGTACTTC.

The chain is built from TRBV30 and TRBJ2-1, with D perhaps TRBD1 or TRBD2 (7 bases each). This CDR3 contains 14 residues. Trimming took 5 bases from V and 4 from J, leaving 15 bases between them. Per the germline V gene, CDR1 is GTSNPN and CDR2 is SVGIG (reference sequence). As DNA, the CDR3 is TGTGCCTGGGAGGGGGCGCGGGGGTACAATGAGCAGTTCTTC. Protein sequence: CAWEGARGYNEQFF.

The V and J genes are TRBV11-2 and TRBJ2-1; D unresolved. V lost 4 bases to trimming and J lost 6 bases, with 13 bases between them. Per the germline V gene, CDR1 is SGHAT and CDR2 is FQNNGV. This CDR3 is built from 14 residues. CDR3 in DNA: TGTGCCAGCAGCTCCCCCAGATGGGCCAATGAGCAGTTCTTC. It translates to CASSSPRWANEQFF.

The chain couples TRBV6-6 to TRBJ2-5; 9 bases line up with TRBD1. CDR1 and CDR2 (germline): MNHNY, SVGAGI (reference sequence). CDR3 size: 14 residues. Unmatched junction bases numbered 3, after V lost 3 bases and J lost 4 bases. CDR3 amino acids: CASSYPDRGETQYF. CDR3 coding DNA: TGTGCCAGCAGTTATCCGGACAGGGGAGAGACCCAGTACTTC.

The V gene is TRBV10-1, the J gene TRBJ1-6, with TRBD1 matching over 8 bases. There are 16 residues in the CDR3. V shed 2 bases, J shed 5 bases, and the junction held 5 bases outside the gene matches. Germline values: CDR1 WNHNN, CDR2 SYGVQD (reference sequence). CDR3 protein: CASSEGDRPNNSPLHF. CDR3 coding DNA: TGCGCCAGCAGTGAGGGGGACAGGCCAAATAATTCACCCCTCCACTTT.

The chain links TRBV28 to TRBJ2-1, with 9 positions matching TRBD2. CDR3 length equals 17 residues. Germline CDR1 reads MDHEN; CDR2 reads SYDVKM. J was trimmed by 1 base and V by 5 bases; bases with no gene match: 9. The CDR3 nucleotides read TGTGCCAGCAGTATGTTGTTAGCGGGAGAGTCCTACAATGAGCAGTTCTTC. It is translated as CASSMLLAGESYNEQFF.

The chain uses TRBV28 and TRBJ2-2, with 7 bases that match TRBD1. The CDR3 consists of 14 residues. Per the germline V gene, CDR1 is MDHEN and CDR2 is SYDVKM. V dropped 3 bases and J dropped 4; count of bases not matched to a gene: 2. The chain's CDR3 is CASSFPGGTGELFF. As DNA, the CDR3 is TGTGCCAGCAGTTTCCCAGGGGGCACCGGGGAGCTGTTTTTT.

The gene calls are TRBV7-8 and TRBJ2-7; D tentatively reads TRBD1 or TRBD2 (5 bases each). Looked up from germline, CDR1 is SGHVS and CDR2 is FQNEAQ. There are 15 residues in the CDR3. V gave up 3 bases and J gave up 3 bases, with 15 bases separating them. This CDR3 reads CASSFSGTAYYEQYF. The CDR3 DNA follows: TGTGCCAGCAGCTTTTCCGGGACGGCCTACTACGAGCAGTACTTC. The whole variable domain, remainder taken from reference TRBV7-8 and TRBJ2-7, is GAGVSQSPRYKVAKRGQDVALRCDPISGHVSLFWYQQALGQGPEFLTYFQNEAQLDKSGLPSDRFFAERPEGSVSTLKIQRTQQEDSAVYLCASSFSGTAYYEQYFGPGTRLTVT.

The genes are TRBV4-1 and TRBJ2-7; 9 nucleotides align to TRBD1. This CDR3 is 14 amino acids long. Looked up from germline, CDR1 is MGHRA and CDR2 is YSYEKL. V was clipped by 2 bases and J by 6 bases; unmatched bases: 5. The CDR3 sequence: CASSQRDRVPEQYF. The CDR3 nucleotides read TGCGCCAGCAGCCAACGGGACAGGGTTCCCGAGCAGTACTTC.

The J gene is TRBJ2-7, the V gene TRBV2; 11 bases agree with TRBD2. The ends lost 4 bases at V and 3 bases at J; junction bases unmatched: 8. CDR1 SNHLY and CDR2 FYNNEI come from the germline V gene. This CDR3 region has 16 residues. The CDR3 loop is CASSVPTSGVFYEQYF. CDR3 sequence (DNA): TGTGCCAGCAGTGTCCCGACTAGCGGGGTTTTCTACGAGCAGTACTTC.

This rearrangement joins TRBV20-1 to TRBJ1-1; D uncertain. This CDR3 has 11 amino acids. Germline CDR1 DFQATT, CDR2 SNEGSKA (reference sequence). Trimming shortened V by 4 bases and J by 6 bases, and 9 bases separated the two germline ends. The CDR3 region has the DNA TGCAGTGCTATGCCTGGACCTGAAGCTTTCTTT. As protein: CSAMPGPEAFF.

The rearrangement links TRBV30 to TRBJ1-2; the match to TRBD1 covers 10 bases. V lost 7 bases, J lost 6 bases, and 14 bases stayed unmatched. In germline, CDR1 is GTSNPN, CDR2 SVGIG (reference sequence). The CDR3 runs 15 residues. The CDR3 nucleotides are TGTGCCTCCCCCTTCCCGGGACAGGGGAGGGATGGCTACACCTTC. It is translated as CASPFPGQGRDGYTF. The full variable domain, rest sourced from reference TRBV30 and TRBJ1-2, is SQTIHQWPATLVQPVGSPLSLECTVEGTSNPNLYWYRQAAGRGLQLLFYSVGIGQISSEVPQNLSASRPQDRQFILSSKKLLLSDSGFYLCASPFPGQGRDGYTFGSGTRLTVV.

This clone was picked up a small number of times. The rearrangement links TRBV25-1 to TRBJ1-2; weak D call: TRBD1 (5 bases). From germline, CDR1 is MGHDK and CDR2 SYGVNS. CDR3 size: 13 residues. The V and J ends lost 4 bases and 10 bases respectively, with 16 bases between them. CDR3 loop: CASSGGREPPYTF. In nucleotides, the CDR3 is TGTGCCAGCAGTGGGGGGAGGGAGCCCCCCTACACCTTC.